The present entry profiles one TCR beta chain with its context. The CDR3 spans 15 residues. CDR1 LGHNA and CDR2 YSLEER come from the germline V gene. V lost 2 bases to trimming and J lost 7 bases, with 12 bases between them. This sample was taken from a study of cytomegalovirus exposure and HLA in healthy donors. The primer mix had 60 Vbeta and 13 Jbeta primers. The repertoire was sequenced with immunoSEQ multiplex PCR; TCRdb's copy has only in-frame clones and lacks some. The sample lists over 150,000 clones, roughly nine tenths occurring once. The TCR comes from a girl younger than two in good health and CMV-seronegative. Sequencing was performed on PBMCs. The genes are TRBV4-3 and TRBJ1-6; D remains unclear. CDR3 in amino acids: CASSQRGQLNSPLHF. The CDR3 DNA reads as TGCGCCAGCAGCCAACGGGGTCAGCTGAATTCACCCCTCCACTTT.